This entry lists 23 T cell receptor beta chains sequenced from one sample in a study of blood T cell repertoires in COVID-19. Using immunoSEQ multiplex PCR, the repertoire was profiled, and TCRdb retains in-frame clones only, with some absent. Of a few hundred thousand clones in the sample, around 86% were seen once. Sequences were obtained from peripheral blood. The receptors shown here come from a woman under 40 with active or convalescent COVID-19.

This rearrangement joins TRBV11-2 to TRBJ1-4; D uncertain. Germline CDR1 reads SGHAT; CDR2 reads FQNNGV. The CDR3 totals 16 residues. Trimming stripped 0 bases from V and 5 bases from J, with 13 bases between. The CDR3 loop is CASSLDRRGINEKLFF. CDR3 nucleotide sequence: TGTGCCAGCAGCTTAGATCGTCGGGGTATCAATGAAAAACTGTTTTTT.

This chain connects TRBV10-3 to TRBJ1-6; tentatively, D is TRBD1 (5 bases). Trimming pared 7 bases from V and 8 bases from J, leaving 12 bases between. The CDR3 covers 13 residues. Germline V gene data show CDR1 as ENHRY and CDR2 as SYGVKD. DNA for the CDR3: TGTGCCATCAACGGAGGGGAGTATTCACCCCTCCACTTT. Protein product: CAINGGEYSPLHF.

The chain employs TRBV6-6 and TRBJ2-1, with 7 bases lining up with TRBD1. The ends lost 6 bases at V and 11 bases at J; junction bases unmatched: 10. Germline V gives CDR1 MNHNY, CDR2 SVGAGI (reference sequence). CDR3 length equals 13 residues. CDR3 residues: CASRTPGQDKQFF. CDR3 coding DNA: TGTGCCAGCAGGACCCCAGGACAGGATAAGCAGTTCTTC.

V is TRBV7-3 and J is TRBJ2-3, with 9 nucleotides matching TRBD2. The CDR3 is made up of 15 amino acids. The V gene end was trimmed by 3 bases and the J gene end by 6 bases; junction bases not matched to a gene: 7. In germline, CDR1 is SGHTA, CDR2 FQGTGA. CDR3 bases: TGTGCCAGCAGCTTCAGCGGGGGGCCCCCGGATACGCAGTATTTT. It is translated as CASSFSGGPPDTQYF.

For this clone: The sample holds other DNA sequences that translate to the same CDR3. The rearrangement links TRBV27 to TRBJ1-1, with unresolved D. The V and J ends lost 2 bases and 1 base respectively, with 5 bases between them. CDR1 and CDR2 from the germline V gene are MNHEY and SMNVEV (reference sequence). This CDR3 spans 13 amino acids. The CDR3, as DNA: TGTGCCAGCAGTTTAGGGAGGAACACTGAAGCTTTCTTT. This encodes CASSLGRNTEAFF.

This chain joins TRBV2 and TRBJ1-5; 11 bases map to TRBD1. The CDR3 is 14 residues long. Germline CDR1 is SNHLY and CDR2 is FYNNEI. With 7 bases clipped from V and 4 bases from J, the junction kept 3 bases outside the gene matches. CDR3 sequence: CASIGTGGNQPQHF. DNA of the CDR3: TGTGCCAGCATTGGGACAGGGGGGAATCAGCCCCAGCATTTT. Based on the CDR3 plus reference TRBV2 and TRBJ1-5, the full variable domain is EPEVTQTPSHQVTQMGQEVILRCVPISNHLYFYWYRQILGQKVEFLVSFYNNEISEKSEIFDDQFSVERPDGSNFTLKIRSTKLEDSAMYFCASIGTGGNQPQHFGDGTRLSIL.

In its sample, this clone was seen once. This chain joins TRBV5-4 and TRBJ1-2; the D gene is possibly TRBD1 (6 bases). This CDR3 has 14 amino acids. Germline lookup yields CDR1 SGHNT and CDR2 YYREEE (reference sequence). Trimming cost V 0 bases and J 4 bases, with 10 bases left between them. DNA of the CDR3: TGTGCCAGCAGCTTGGGGACAGCAAGCTATGGCTACACCTTC. It encodes CASSLGTASYGYTF.

The chain has TRBV7-3 and TRBJ2-5; 7 positions agree with TRBD2. Germline V gene sequence: CDR1 SGHTA, CDR2 FQGTGA. The junction had 10 bases not matched to a gene; V was cut back by 4 bases and J by 5 bases. The CDR3 loop spans 15 amino acids. The CDR3, as DNA: TGTGCCAGCAGCTCCGGGACTAACCATGCGGAGACCCAGTACTTC. It specifies CASSSGTNHAETQYF.

V gene TRBV7-3 combines with J gene TRBJ1-2, with TRBD1 matching over 10 bases. CDR3 length equals 14 residues. V dropped 6 bases and J dropped 7; count of bases not matched to a gene: 8. Germline V gene data show CDR1 as SGHTA and CDR2 as FQGTGA. The CDR3 region has the DNA TGTGCCAGCAGTCCGGACAGGGGGGACTCTGGCTACACCTTC. Its translation is CASSPDRGDSGYTF.

This clone was seen once. J is TRBJ1-5 and V is TRBV15, with TRBD1 matching 7 bases. Germline trimming cut 1 base from V and 4 bases from J; bases unmatched to any gene: 4. The length of the CDR3 is 15 residues. The germline V gene has CDR1 LNHNV and CDR2 YYDKDF (reference sequence). The CDR3 loop reads CATSRAQGENQPQHF. For the CDR3, the DNA is TGTGCCACCAGCAGAGCGCAGGGGGAGAATCAGCCCCAGCATTTT.

This clone was counted only a few times. The CDR3 spells CASSQDTGFRPQHF. The CDR3 nucleotides read TGCGCCAGCAGCCAAGACACAGGGTTTAGGCCCCAGCATTTT. The chain carries TRBV4-3 and TRBJ1-5, with D maybe TRBD1 (6 bases). The ends were cut back, 0 bases at V and 9 bases at J, with 12 bases in the middle. Germline CDR1 is LGHNA and CDR2 is YSLEER. CDR3 size: 14 residues.

J is TRBJ2-3 and V is TRBV5-4, with TRBD2 matching 8 bases. V was pared by 5 bases and J by 0 bases, with 8 bases of the junction left unmatched. CDR1 is SGHNT and CDR2 is YYREEE in the germline V gene (reference sequence). CDR3 length: 16 residues. CDR3 DNA: TGTGCCAGCAGGCGGCGGGGGGCCAGTAGCACAGATACGCAGTATTTT. Protein product: CASRRRGASSTDTQYF.

The table lists this clone with a count of one. This sequence joins TRBV3-1 (or the pseudogene TRBV3-2) and TRBJ1-6, with D uncertain. The ends were cut back, 6 bases at V and 13 bases at J, with 16 bases in the middle. CDR1 and CDR2 from the germline V gene are LGHDT and YNNKEL (reference sequence). The CDR3 runs to 13 residues. The CDR3 region is CASRLDRAGPLHF. The DNA for the CDR3 is TGTGCCAGCAGGCTGGATCGTGCGGGGCCCCTCCACTTT.

The rearrangement uses TRBV23-1 and TRBJ2-2; 8 nucleotides match TRBD1. TRBV23-1 falls under the ORF class, with uncertain function. The length of the CDR3 is 19 residues. J lost 5 bases, V lost 1 base, and 15 bases had no gene match. CDR3 region: CASSQYRAGGPRTTGELFF. DNA for the CDR3: TGCGCCAGCAGTCAATATCGGGCAGGGGGCCCCCGTACGACCGGGGAGCTGTTTTTT.

The gene calls are TRBV28 and TRBJ1-1; D is undetermined. The V gene's germline CDR1 is MDHEN and CDR2 SYDVKM. The CDR3 has 12 amino acids. V was shortened by 5 bases and J by 11 bases, with 15 bases between the two germline ends. CDR3 region: CASSPSTYFAFF. The CDR3 DNA follows: TGTGCCAGCAGTCCCTCCACCTATTTTGCTTTCTTT.

The rearrangement joins TRBV28 to TRBJ1-4; D possibly corresponds to TRBD1 (6 bases). V was clipped by 2 bases and J by 2 bases, with 18 bases between them. The CDR3 extends over 18 amino acids. Germline V gene sequence: CDR1 MDHEN, CDR2 SYDVKM. CDR3 sequence (DNA): TGTGCCAGCAGTTTAATGGACGAGTGGGGGGGCACTAATGAAAAACTGTTTTTT. It is translated as CASSLMDEWGGTNEKLFF.

The rearrangement uses TRBV28 and TRBJ1-1; D is undetermined. Germline V gives CDR1 MDHEN, CDR2 SYDVKM. CDR3 length equals 13 residues. V was cut by 3 bases and J by 2 bases, with 7 bases left in between. CDR3 in DNA: TGTGCCAGCAGTTTCGGGAGAAACACTGAAGCTTTCTTT. Translating it yields CASSFGRNTEAFF. Full variable domain (outside the CDR3, taken from reference TRBV28 and TRBJ1-1): DVKVTQSSRYLVKRTGEKVFLECVQDMDHENMFWYRQDPGLGLRLIYFSYDVKMKEKGDIPEGYSVSREKKERFSLILESASTNQTSMYLCASSFGRNTEAFFGQGTRLTVV.

J is TRBJ2-1 and V is TRBV11-2; 9 bases agree with TRBD2. CDR3 length: 16 residues. V lost 1 base and J lost 5; bases outside the gene matches: 6. CDR1 and CDR2 from the germline V gene are SGHAT and FQNNGV. CDR3 DNA sequence: TGTGCCAGCAGCTTAGGGCGGGGGGGCCCCCACAATGAGCAGTTCTTC. Translation gives CASSLGRGGPHNEQFF.

This chain links TRBV6-5 with TRBJ1-1; D ambiguous. This CDR3 has 10 amino acids. The germline V gene encodes CDR1 MNHEY and CDR2 SVGAGI. The V end lost 5 bases, the J end lost 11 bases, and 9 bases lay between the germline ends. This chain's CDR3 is CASSNPRAFF. The CDR3 coding sequence is TGTGCCAGCAGTAACCCCAGGGCTTTCTTT.

Only a few counts were recorded for this clone. The V call is TRBV6-6, the J call TRBJ1-3; tentatively, D is TRBD1 (6 bases). The CDR3 totals 14 residues. Trimming cost V 6 bases and J 1 base, with 10 bases left between them. CDR1 and CDR2 from the germline V gene are MNHNY and SVGAGI (reference sequence). CDR3 sequence (DNA): TGTGCCAGCAGCTCAGGGGTATCTGGAAACACCATATATTTT. This gives the protein CASSSGVSGNTIYF.

This chain connects TRBV7-9 to TRBJ1-4; D is ambiguous. This CDR3 comprises 15 residues. The germline V gene encodes CDR1 SEHNR and CDR2 FQNEAQ (reference sequence). Deletions cut 4 bases from V and 8 bases from J, with 17 bases between. The CDR3 here is CASSSFGVLGEKLFF. For the CDR3, the DNA is TGTGCCAGCAGCTCTTTCGGGGTTCTCGGGGAAAAACTGTTTTTT.

The gene calls are TRBV10-2 and TRBJ1-2; D is ambiguous. Trimming removed 0 bases from V and 0 bases from J, with 8 bases in between. The CDR3 has 15 residues. Looked up from germline, CDR1 is WSHSY and CDR2 is SAAADI. The CDR3 loop is CASSESPRANYGYTF. CDR3 nucleotides: TGCGCCAGCAGTGAGTCTCCGAGAGCTAACTATGGCTACACCTTC.

The chain combines TRBV3-1 (or the pseudogene TRBV3-2) with TRBJ1-4, with 8 bases fitting TRBD1. The germline V gene has CDR1 LGHDT and CDR2 YNNKEL (reference sequence). The V segment lost 3 bases and the J segment 0 bases; nucleotides outside the gene matches: 3. This CDR3 is built from 16 residues. CDR3 protein: CASSHGTGSTNEKLFF. The CDR3 region has the DNA TGTGCCAGCAGCCACGGGACAGGATCAACTAATGAAAAACTGTTTTTT.